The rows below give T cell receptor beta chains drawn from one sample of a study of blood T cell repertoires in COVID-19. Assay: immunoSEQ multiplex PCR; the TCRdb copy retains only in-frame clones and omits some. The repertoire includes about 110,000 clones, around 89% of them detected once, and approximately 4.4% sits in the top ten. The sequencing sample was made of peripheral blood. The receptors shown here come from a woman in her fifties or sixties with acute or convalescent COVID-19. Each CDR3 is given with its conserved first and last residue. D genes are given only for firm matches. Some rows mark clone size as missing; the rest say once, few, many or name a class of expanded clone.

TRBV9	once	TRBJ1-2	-	CASSRPGGWNGYTF	TGTGCCAGCAGCCGGCCGGGGGGTTGGAATGGCTACACCTTC
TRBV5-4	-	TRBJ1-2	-	CASRPLQANYGYTF	TGTGCCAGCCGCCCGTTACAGGCTAACTATGGCTACACCTTC
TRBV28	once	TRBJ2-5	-	CASSEIKTGLRETQYF	TGTGCCAGCAGTGAAATAAAGACAGGCCTCCGGGAGACCCAGTACTTC
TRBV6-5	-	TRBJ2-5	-	CASSRQTSAETQYF	TGTGCCAGCAGTCGTCAGACTAGTGCGGAGACCCAGTACTTC
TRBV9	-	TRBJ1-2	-	CASSVASTESYGYTF	TGTGCCAGCAGCGTAGCTTCGACAGAATCTTATGGCTACACCTTC
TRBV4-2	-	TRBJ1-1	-	CASNHDRTTEAFF	TGTGCCAGCAACCACGACAGAACCACTGAAGCTTTCTTT
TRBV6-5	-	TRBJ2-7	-	CASSYSPGSYEQYF	TGTGCCAGCAGTTACTCTCCAGGGTCCTACGAGCAGTACTTC
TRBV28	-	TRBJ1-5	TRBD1	CASSFPDRGHEPQHF	TGTGCCAGCAGTTTCCCGGACAGGGGACATGAGCCCCAGCATTTT
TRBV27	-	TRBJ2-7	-	CASSSEGRSYEQYF	TGTGCCAGCAGTTCGGAGGGTAGGTCTTACGAGCAGTACTTC
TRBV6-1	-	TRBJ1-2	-	CASSETGGSYTF	TGTGCCAGCAGTGAAACAGGCGGCTCGTACACCTTC
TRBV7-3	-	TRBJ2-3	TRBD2	CASSLAGGTDTQYF	TGTGCCAGCAGTTTAGCGGGGGGTACGGATACGCAGTATTTT
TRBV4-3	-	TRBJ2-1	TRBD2	CASSPRLAGGPGNEQFF	TGCGCCAGCAGCCCCAGACTAGCGGGAGGGCCCGGTAATGAGCAGTTCTTC
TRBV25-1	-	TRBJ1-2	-	CASSVNGTISYGYTF	TGTGCCAGCAGTGTGAACGGGACAATCTCCTATGGCTACACCTTC
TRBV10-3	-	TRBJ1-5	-	CAIRSGFNQPQHF	TGTGCCATCAGGTCAGGGTTCAATCAGCCCCAGCATTTT
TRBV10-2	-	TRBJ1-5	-	CASSGAETRPQHF	TGCGCCAGCAGTGGGGCTGAGACACGTCCCCAGCATTTT
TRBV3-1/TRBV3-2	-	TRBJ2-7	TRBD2	CASSHYTSEDTYEQYF	TGTGCCAGCAGCCATTATACTAGCGAGGATACCTACGAGCAGTACTTC
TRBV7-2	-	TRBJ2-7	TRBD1	CASSLSGGSYEQYF	TGTGCCAGCAGCTTATCAGGGGGATCCTACGAGCAGTACTTC
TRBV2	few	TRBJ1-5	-	CASRGAVSNQPQHF	TGTGCCAGCAGAGGGGCGGTAAGCAATCAGCCCCAGCATTTT